Below, 29 T cell receptor beta chains from the same sample are listed, as sequenced in a study of T cells after yellow fever vaccination. From the 5' RACE reads, TCRdb called clonotypes with MiXCR, one entry per CDR3 protein. The data contain just under 600,000 distinct CDR3 sequences, about 13% of them seen just once; the ten biggest clones take up about 14%. The material was PBMCs, obtained on the day of the yellow fever booster vaccination. All receptors come from a man aged 25-40 years who received the YFV17D yellow fever vaccine.

This clonotype was found a few times. CDR3 region: CASSVARGLAGSSYNEQFF. The CDR3 DNA reads as TGTGCCAGCAGCGTAGCTCGAGGTCTAGCGGGGAGCTCCTACAATGAGCAGTTCTTC. V usage is TRBV9 and J usage is TRBJ2-1, with TRBD2 identical over 9 bases. The ends lost 0 bases at V and 0 bases at J; junction bases unmatched: 10. The CDR3 length is 19 residues. Looked up from germline, CDR1 is SGDLS and CDR2 is YYNGEE.

The chain uses TRBV11-2 and TRBJ2-3; TRBD2 matches 8 bases. CDR1 is SGHAT, CDR2 FQNNGV, per germline. V was clipped by 4 bases and J by 3 bases; unmatched bases: 12. This CDR3 is built from 17 residues. This chain's CDR3 is CASSSDGGTRFTDTQYF. The CDR3 nucleotides read TGTGCCAGCAGCTCCGACGGCGGGACTAGGTTTACAGATACGCAGTATTTT.

A few counts support this clonotype. This chain joins TRBV27 and TRBJ1-1; D is perhaps TRBD1 (6 bases). Germline lookup yields CDR1 MNHEY and CDR2 SMNVEV (reference sequence). V lost 6 bases to trimming and J lost 8 bases, with 13 bases between them. The CDR3 is made up of 12 amino acids. The CDR3: CASSHSGTEAFF. Here the CDR3 DNA reads TGTGCCAGCAGCCACTCCGGGACAGAAGCTTTCTTT.

This rearrangement joins TRBV27 to TRBJ2-1; 10 bases map to TRBD2. CDR3 size: 13 residues. J was trimmed by 9 bases and V by 6 bases; bases with no gene match: 5. The V gene's germline CDR1 is MNHEY and CDR2 SMNVEV (reference sequence). The CDR3 spells CASRVAGGSEQFF. The CDR3, as DNA: TGTGCCAGCAGGGTAGCGGGAGGTAGTGAGCAGTTCTTC.

This clonotype was seen more than once but under ten times. V is TRBV9 and J is TRBJ1-2, with D possibly being TRBD1 (6 bases). The CDR3 is made up of 15 amino acids. V lost 2 bases and J 0 bases, leaving 11 bases between the germline ends. Per germline, CDR1 SGDLS and CDR2 YYNGEE. CDR3 nucleotide sequence: TGTGCCAGCAGCGTGAACAGGGCCACTAACTATGGCTACACCTTC. Translating gives CASSVNRATNYGYTF.

The V and J genes are TRBV19 and TRBJ2-3, with 8 nucleotides matching TRBD2. The ends lost 6 bases at V and 5 bases at J; junction bases unmatched: 7. This CDR3 has 14 residues. Germline V gene sequence: CDR1 LNHDA, CDR2 SQIVND (reference sequence). CDR3 sequence reads: CASSITSGRDTQYF. Here the CDR3 DNA reads TGTGCCAGTAGCATCACTAGCGGTAGAGATACGCAGTATTTT.

V and J are TRBV10-3 and TRBJ2-7, with a tentative D call TRBD2 (5 bases). Trimming took 0 bases from V and 9 from J, leaving 12 bases between them. Germline CDR1 is ENHRY and CDR2 is SYGVKD. The CDR3 totals 13 residues. In DNA, the CDR3 is TGTGCCATCAGTGAGTCCGTGGACTCCCGGCAGTACTTC. Amino acid sequence: CAISESVDSRQYF.

V is TRBV12-3 or TRBV12-4 and J is TRBJ1-1; TRBD1 might be the D (5 bases). This CDR3 is 12 amino acids long. The V end lost 1 base, the J end lost 9 bases, and 9 bases lay between the germline ends. This CDR3 reads CASSLVAGKAFF. The CDR3 nucleotides are TGTGCCAGCAGTTTAGTCGCAGGGAAAGCTTTCTTT.

The genes are TRBV7-9 and TRBJ2-7; TRBD2 matches 14 bases. Germline V gene data show CDR1 as SEHNR and CDR2 as FQNEAQ (reference sequence). The V gene end was trimmed by 4 bases and the J gene end by 5 bases; junction bases not matched to a gene: 7. The CDR3 loop spans 16 amino acids. The CDR3 region is CASSSPGLAGAHEQYF. The CDR3 DNA is TGTGCCAGCAGCTCCCCGGGACTAGCGGGAGCCCACGAGCAGTACTTC.

The genes are TRBV5-1 and TRBJ2-5; TRBD1 is a possible D gene (5 bases). The V and J ends lost 3 bases and 5 bases respectively, with 11 bases between them. Germline V CDR1 and CDR2: SGHRS, YFSETQ. This CDR3 spans 13 amino acids. The CDR3 region is CASSSGHGETQYF. The CDR3 DNA reads TGCGCCAGCAGCTCCGGACACGGGGAGACCCAGTACTTC.

A note on this clonotype: One junction end does not reproduce the germline sequence, and a read error may be involved. This chain joins TRBV20-1 and TRBJ2-7, with D uncertain. This CDR3 region has 16 residues. Per germline, CDR1 DFQATT and CDR2 SNEGSKA (reference sequence). CDR3 nucleotides: TGCTGTGCTCAAGGGATGACCGGGTACAGATCTGGCGAGCAGTACTTC. Its protein product is CCAQGMTGYRSGEQYF.

This clonotype was seen ten or more times. The chain is built from TRBV19 and TRBJ2-4; TRBD1 matches 7 bases. The ends lost 7 bases at V and 3 bases at J; junction bases unmatched: 12. Germline assignment: CDR1 LNHDA and CDR2 SQIVND (reference sequence). CDR3 length: 16 residues. The CDR3 loop is CASNPTGYQVKNIQYF. DNA for the CDR3: TGTGCCAGTAACCCGACAGGGTATCAAGTCAAAAACATTCAGTACTTC. Looking up the rest from reference TRBV19 and TRBJ2-4 gives the full variable domain: DGGITQSPKYLFRKEGQNVTLSCEQNLNHDAMYWYRQDPGQGLRLIYYSQIVNDFQKGDIAEGYSVSREKKESFPLTVTSAQKNPTAFYLCASNPTGYQVKNIQYFGAGTRLSVL.

This CDR3 is CASSTTREWSETQYF. As DNA, the CDR3 is TGTGCCAGCAGTACAACACGGGAGTGGTCGGAGACCCAGTACTTC. This chain uses TRBV12-3 or TRBV12-4 with TRBJ2-5; D is perhaps TRBD2 (6 bases). Trimming stripped 5 bases from V and 5 bases from J, with 18 bases between. This CDR3 has 15 residues.

This chain connects TRBV28 to TRBJ1-6, with TRBD1 matching 8 bases. V lost 8 bases to trimming and J lost 8 bases; unmatched junction nucleotides: 11. Germline V gene data show CDR1 as MDHEN and CDR2 as SYDVKM. This CDR3 contains 15 residues. CDR3 DNA: TGTGCCAGCGGATTGGTGACAGGGGATGATTCACCCCTCCACTTT. This sequence encodes CASGLVTGDDSPLHF. The full variable domain, completed using reference TRBV28 and TRBJ1-6, is DVKVTQSSRYLVKRTGEKVFLECVQDMDHENMFWYRQDPGLGLRLIYFSYDVKMKEKGDIPEGYSVSREKKERFSLILESASTNQTSMYLCASGLVTGDDSPLHFGNGTRLTVT.

This clonotype turned up a few times. V usage is TRBV5-8 and J usage is TRBJ1-6; D is possibly TRBD1 (5 bases). The CDR3 loop spans 15 amino acids. CDR1 is SGHTS, CDR2 YDEGEE, per germline. V was shortened by 4 bases and J by 11 bases, with 19 bases between the two germline ends. CDR3 loop: CASSVNGGMGAPLHF. In nucleotides, the CDR3 is TGTGCCAGCAGCGTAAACGGGGGAATGGGGGCACCCCTCCACTTT.

The genes are TRBV6-1 and TRBJ1-5, with D possibly being TRBD1 (5 bases). This CDR3 spans 13 amino acids. The ends were cut back, 6 bases at V and 4 bases at J, with 10 bases in the middle. Germline values: CDR1 MNHNS, CDR2 SASEGT. The CDR3: CASRTEINQPQHF. In DNA form, the CDR3 reads TGTGCCAGCAGGACAGAGATAAATCAGCCCCAGCATTTT.

The rearrangement links TRBV6-4 to TRBJ2-7; D remains unclear. The V end lost 6 bases, the J end lost 3 bases, and 18 bases lay between the germline ends. The CDR3 runs to 15 residues. Germline CDR1 is MRHNA and CDR2 is SNTAGT. CDR3 nucleotides: TGTGCCAGCAGCCCGTCCGCTCTGGCTAGCTACGAGCAGTACTTC. It codes for CASSPSALASYEQYF.

This chain joins TRBV24-1 and TRBJ2-1; 8 bases fit TRBD2. The ends lost 3 bases at V and 6 bases at J; junction bases unmatched: 9. Germline V gene lookup returns CDR1 KGHDR and CDR2 SFDVKD. The CDR3 is 16 amino acids. CDR3 in DNA: TGTGCCACCAGTGATCCAAGCGGGAGTGCCCTCAATGAGCAGTTCTTC. This sequence encodes CATSDPSGSALNEQFF.

This clonotype was seen a handful of times. The V call is TRBV12-3 or TRBV12-4, the J call TRBJ2-7; the D is unclear. V gave up 1 base and J gave up 5 bases, with 15 bases separating them. The CDR3 runs to 15 residues. CDR3 DNA: TGTGCCAGCAGTTTAGGGCACCAGGTCTTAAACGAGCAGTACTTC. As protein: CASSLGHQVLNEQYF.

In its sample, this clonotype was seen a few times. This chain joins TRBV7-9 and TRBJ2-5; D is possibly TRBD2 (6 bases). V was pared by 1 base and J by 4 bases, with 13 bases between. This CDR3 has 15 amino acids. Germline CDR1 and CDR2: SEHNR and FQNEAQ (reference sequence). CDR3 sequence: CASSLESGLLETQYF. CDR3 in DNA: TGTGCCAGCAGCTTAGAGTCGGGACTGTTAGAGACCCAGTACTTC.

This clonotype occurred a few times. The chain is built from TRBV10-2 and TRBJ2-1, with D tentatively TRBD2 (5 bases). V gave up 0 bases and J gave up 2 bases, with 11 bases separating them. The CDR3 loop spans 16 amino acids. Germline-derived CDR1 and CDR2 are WSHSY and SAAADI. The CDR3 region is CASSESSGGPYNEQFF. CDR3 in DNA: TGCGCCAGCAGTGAGTCCAGCGGTGGCCCCTACAATGAGCAGTTCTTC.

This clonotype was detected a few times. The CDR3 DNA sequence: TGTGCCAGCTCCCCTGAGCGCGGGACAGGCACTGAAGCTTTCTTT. Translation: CASSPERGTGTEAFF. The genes are TRBV18 and TRBJ1-1; 8 nucleotides agree with TRBD1. The ends lost 6 bases at V and 4 bases at J; junction bases unmatched: 10. Germline V gene data show CDR1 as KGHSH and CDR2 as LQKENI. This CDR3 is 15 amino acids long. The entire variable domain, with the rest obtained from reference TRBV18 and TRBJ1-1, is as follows: NAGVMQNPRHLVRRRGQEARLRCSPMKGHSHVYWYRQLPEEGLKFMVYLQKENIIDESGMPKERFSAEFPKEGPSILRIQQVVRGDSAAYFCASSPERGTGTEAFFGQGTRLTVV.

This clonotype was seen a few times. The V gene is TRBV20-1, the J gene TRBJ2-7, with D possibly matching TRBD2 (6 bases). Germline V lookup: CDR1 DFQATT, CDR2 SNEGSKA (reference sequence). The CDR3 runs to 13 residues. V was shortened by 3 bases and J by 9 bases, with 18 bases between the two germline ends. The CDR3 sequence is CSASLQEEGPQYF. Written as DNA, the CDR3 is TGCAGTGCTAGTCTCCAGGAGGAGGGCCCGCAGTACTTC.

The chain employs TRBV29-1 and TRBJ1-1, with a tentative D call TRBD1 (5 bases). The V end was cut by 5 bases, the J end by 3 bases, with 13 bases between. Germline values: CDR1 SQVTM, CDR2 ANQGSEA. CDR3 length: 13 residues. The CDR3 DNA reads as TGCAGCGTTTTTAGGGGTACGGACACTGAAGCTTTCTTT. It translates to CSVFRGTDTEAFF.

This clonotype was detected a few times. This chain joins TRBV7-2 and TRBJ2-7, with unresolved D. From germline, CDR1 is SGHTA and CDR2 FQGNSA. CDR3 length equals 14 residues. V was cut by 1 base and J by 2 bases, with 9 bases left in between. CDR3 loop: CASSLDRATYEQYF. The DNA for the CDR3 is TGTGCCAGCAGCTTAGACCGCGCAACCTACGAGCAGTACTTC.

This chain connects TRBV19 to TRBJ2-1; D is possibly TRBD1 (6 bases). Germline assignment: CDR1 LNHDA and CDR2 SQIVND (reference sequence). V was clipped by 7 bases and J by 8 bases, with 30 bases between them. This CDR3 comprises 18 residues. CDR3 residues: CASKDFKSRGSRSDEQFF. CDR3 bases: TGTGCCAGTAAGGACTTTAAGAGTAGGGGGTCGAGGTCCGATGAGCAGTTCTTC.

The V and J genes are TRBV7-9 and TRBJ1-6, with TRBD1 as a possible D gene (5 bases). The CDR3 length is 14 residues. The germline gives CDR1 SEHNR, CDR2 FQNEAQ (reference sequence). CDR3 in DNA: TGTGCTGCGACGGGGGTCGGCGATAATTCACCCCTCCACTTT. It codes for CAATGVGDNSPLHF.

The chain joins TRBV6-5 to TRBJ2-5; D is uncertain. Trimming shortened V by 0 bases and J by 5 bases, and 7 bases separated the two germline ends. Per the germline V gene, CDR1 is MNHEY and CDR2 is SVGAGI. The CDR3 runs 13 residues. CDR3 in amino acids: CASSYSRRETQYF. The CDR3 nucleotides are TGTGCCAGCAGTTACTCGAGACGGGAGACCCAGTACTTC.

This clonotype was seen many times. This chain uses TRBV5-1 with TRBJ2-7; a weak D match, TRBD2 (6 bases). CDR1 SGHRS and CDR2 YFSETQ come from the germline V gene. This CDR3 region has 13 residues. Trimming shortened V by 0 bases and J by 12 bases, and 16 bases separated the two germline ends. CDR3 sequence (DNA): TGCGCCAGCAGCTTGGCCTCCGGCCGGGAGTGGTACTTC. Translated, it gives CASSLASGREWYF.